This section outlines one T cell receptor (beta chain) sequence together with its context. A junction end diverges from the germline sequence, so it may reflect a read error. A constant-region primer primed TCR beta cDNA synthesis from 450 to 550 ng of total RNA. Modified slightly, ARM-PCR produced TCR beta libraries over three nested multiplex PCR rounds. Two initial PCR rounds of about 9 cycles each paired TRBV1-TRBV30 forward primers with a C-beta reverse primer. MiXCR was run by TCRdb on the multiplex PCR reads, yielding one entry per CDR3 protein. The sample holds approximately 79,000 distinct CDR3 sequences, roughly 69% seen once. CDR1 LGHNT and CDR2 FRNRAP come from the germline V gene. The CDR3 loop spans 15 amino acids. The roughly 17-31 mg bulk tissue piece was not sorted before simultaneous RNA and DNA extraction. The data were obtained in a study of tumor-infiltrating lymphocytes in primary liver carcinoma.

The V call is TRBV12-5, the J call TRBJ2-5; 14 bases are shared with TRBD2. Material for sequencing was liver tumor tissue from sampling region 4. Described subset: tumor region T4, right-lateral pole. This TCR was recovered from a man between 35 and 55 years old with primary liver carcinoma and hepatitis B virus infection. The CDR3 coding sequence is TGTGCTAGTGGTTGGGGACTAGCGGGAGTAGAGACCAAGTACTTC. It translates to CASGWGLAGVETKYF.